Sequencing of this T cell receptor beta chain was carried out in a study of blood T cell repertoires in COVID-19. Study-level information: Samples taken during acute and convalescent COVID-19 were collected in the United States, Italy and Spain. T cells, B-cell-depleted T cells, or PBMCs provided the cDNA or gDNA that served as material.

V shed 5 bases and J 8 bases; nucleotides not matched to a gene: 6. CDR1 is SGHTA, CDR2 FQGNSA, per germline. CDR3 length equals 14 residues. Across about two dozen US areas, participants ranged in age from 18 to 89 years. The study assigned cohorts using participant-reported clinical history. Sequencing used immunoSEQ multiplex PCR; TCRdb keeps in-frame clones, though not all of them. This table has about 230,000 clones, about 91% appearing once. The chain couples TRBV7-2 to TRBJ1-1; TRBD1 aligns across 12 bases. The TCR sequence derives from a woman aged 40 to 50 with acute COVID-19. Sequencing used PBMCs or T cells enriched from blood (not recorded which). CDR3 amino acids: CASSPRGTGGEAFF. DNA of the CDR3: TGTGCCAGCAGCCCCAGAGGGACAGGGGGCGAAGCTTTCTTT.